The 18 T cell receptor beta chains below were found in one sample sequenced in a study of PD-1 blockade in classical Hodgkin lymphoma. Repertoires were generated with immunoSEQ multiplex PCR, while TCRdb's copy carries only in-frame clones and drops some. The sample lists 20,000 to 30,000 clones, 60% to 85% occurring once. There was relapse after autologous stem cell transplantation in every patient, and there was variation in brentuximab vedotin exposure. Sequencing used peripheral blood mononuclear cells (PBMCs), obtained before the second cycle of nivolumab. The receptors were sampled from a human donor with classical Hodgkin lymphoma.

This chain joins TRBV6-5 and TRBJ2-7, with 9 bases identical to TRBD1. Germline assignment: CDR1 MNHEY and CDR2 SVGAGI. Trimming took 6 bases from V and 6 from J; bases not matched to a gene: 12. The CDR3 runs to 15 residues. The CDR3 region has the DNA TGTGCCAGCAGCCTACAAGGGACAGGGTGGGCCGAGCAGTACTTC. Protein product: CASSLQGTGWAEQYF.

The rearrangement links TRBV30 to TRBJ2-5; D possibly matches TRBD1 or TRBD2 (6 bases each). Per the germline V gene, CDR1 is GTSNPN and CDR2 is SVGIG (reference sequence). V was shortened by 0 bases and J by 4 bases, with 9 bases between the two germline ends. The length of the CDR3 is 13 residues. The CDR3 DNA reads TGTGCCTGGAGTGTAAAGGGGGGAGAGACCCAGTACTTC. This translates into CAWSVKGGETQYF.

This clone is labeled as large. The V gene is TRBV9, the J gene TRBJ2-3; no definite D call. Germline CDR1 and CDR2: SGDLS and YYNGEE. The CDR3 contains 16 residues. Trimming left V 4 bases short and J 2 bases short, with 17 bases between. CDR3 amino acids: CASSTRQDIATDTQYF. The CDR3 DNA is TGTGCCAGCAGCACCCGTCAAGACATTGCCACAGATACGCAGTATTTT.

This clone came up a few times. Other DNA sequences in this sample translate to the same CDR3. The chain links TRBV4-3 to TRBJ2-1; TRBD1 aligns across 7 bases. CDR3 length: 16 amino acids. The V gene end was trimmed by 0 bases and the J gene end by 5 bases; junction bases not matched to a gene: 7. The germline V gene has CDR1 LGHNA and CDR2 YSLEER. The CDR3 DNA sequence: TGCGCCAGCAGCCAAGAGACCACAGGGGCCCACAATGAGCAGTTCTTC. This encodes CASSQETTGAHNEQFF.

The gene calls are TRBV7-9 and TRBJ2-4; 7 bases are shared with TRBD1. The germline CDR1 and CDR2 sequences are SEHNR and FQNEAQ (reference sequence). Trimming took 1 base from V and 0 from J; bases not matched to a gene: 3. This CDR3 region has 16 residues. In DNA form, the CDR3 reads TGTGCCAGCAGCTTAGGGACAGGTAGAGCCAAAAACATTCAGTACTTC. Translation: CASSLGTGRAKNIQYF. Using reference TRBV7-9 and TRBJ2-4 for the parts outside the CDR3, the full variable domain is DTGVSQNPRHKITKRGQNVTFRCDPISEHNRLYWYRQTLGQGPEFLTYFQNEAQLEKSRLLSDRFSAERPKGSFSTLEIQRTEQGDSAMYLCASSLGTGRAKNIQYFGAGTRLSVL.

The chain combines TRBV28 with TRBJ2-3, with D uncertain. CDR1 is MDHEN, CDR2 SYDVKM, per germline. CDR3 length equals 15 residues. Between the trimmed V and J ends, which lost 2 bases and 0 bases, there was a span of 9 bases. CDR3 DNA: TGTGCCAGCAGTTTAGTGCAAGCTAGCACAGATACGCAGTATTTT. It is translated as CASSLVQASTDTQYF.

This clone was observed a handful of times. The chain joins TRBV2 to TRBJ1-1; D is unclear. This CDR3 contains 13 residues. V was shortened by 10 bases and J by 3 bases, with 15 bases between the two germline ends. Germline CDR1 reads SNHLY; CDR2 reads FYNNEI. The CDR3 loop reads CATHGYTDTEAFF. The CDR3 nucleotides are TGTGCCACTCATGGCTACACGGACACTGAAGCTTTCTTT.

V is TRBV6-5 and J is TRBJ2-7; 8 positions match TRBD1. The ends lost 6 bases at V and 4 bases at J; junction bases unmatched: 5. CDR3 size: 13 residues. Germline V gives CDR1 MNHEY, CDR2 SVGAGI. The CDR3 loop reads CASSRTGMYEQYF. The CDR3 bases are TGTGCCAGCAGCAGGACAGGGATGTACGAGCAGTACTTC.

The rearrangement uses TRBV28 and TRBJ1-5; 7 bases map to TRBD1. Germline loops: CDR1 MDHEN, CDR2 SYDVKM. Trimming removed 6 bases from V and 9 bases from J; junction bases left unmatched: 14. This CDR3 is built from 15 residues. CDR3 loop: CASSPNRDSNGPQHF. The CDR3 coding sequence is TGTGCCAGCAGCCCGAACCGGGACAGTAATGGGCCCCAGCATTTT.

The chain uses TRBV15 and TRBJ2-2; TRBD2 aligns across 7 bases. The germline CDR1 and CDR2 sequences are LNHNV and YYDKDF (reference sequence). Trimming took 0 bases from V and 7 from J; bases not matched to a gene: 5. CDR3 length equals 15 residues. CDR3 in amino acids: CATSRDQRDGGELFF. The CDR3 region has the DNA TGTGCCACCAGCAGAGATCAGCGGGACGGCGGGGAGCTGTTTTTT.

This clone was found a few times. The chain has TRBV18 and TRBJ2-7; TRBD2 aligns across 10 bases. The CDR3 length is 17 residues. The J segment lost 3 bases and the V segment lost 3 bases, leaving 11 bases of the junction unmatched. Germline V lookup: CDR1 KGHSH, CDR2 LQKENI. The CDR3 DNA sequence: TGTGCCAGCTCACCGCCATCCCAGCGGACTAGCGGCTACGAGCAGTACTTC. Amino acids: CASSPPSQRTSGYEQYF.

The genes are TRBV19 and TRBJ1-2; TRBD1 aligns across 8 bases. Germline CDR1 LNHDA, CDR2 SQIVND (reference sequence). V gave up 4 bases and J gave up 4 bases; unmatched junction bases: 5. The CDR3 is 14 amino acids. Here the CDR3 reads CASSTGTGFYGYTF. The CDR3 nucleotides are TGTGCCAGTAGTACAGGGACAGGATTCTATGGCTACACCTTC.

This clone is medium-sized by share. Within the sample, other DNA sequences also encode this same CDR3. J is TRBJ1-2 and V is TRBV9; D gene ambiguous. The CDR3 length is 13 residues. Looked up from germline, CDR1 is SGDLS and CDR2 is YYNGEE. The V end lost 2 bases, the J end lost 3 bases, and 8 bases lay between the germline ends. This CDR3 is CASSVGGDYGYTF. The CDR3 DNA reads as TGTGCCAGCAGCGTTGGAGGAGACTATGGCTACACCTTC. Based on the CDR3 plus reference TRBV9 and TRBJ1-2, the full variable domain is DSGVTQTPKHLITATGQRVTLRCSPRSGDLSVYWYQQSLDQGLQFLIQYYNGEERAKGNILERFSAQQFPDLHSELNLSSLELGDSALYFCASSVGGDYGYTFGSGTRLTVV.

In this sample, this clone turned up a few times. This sequence joins TRBV7-9 and TRBJ2-7; possible D gene TRBD1, 5 bases. Trimming shortened V by 6 bases and J by 7 bases, and 16 bases separated the two germline ends. Germline V gene sequence: CDR1 SEHNR, CDR2 FQNEAQ (reference sequence). This CDR3 region has 13 residues. The CDR3 spells CASSVLGVGEQYF. In DNA, the CDR3 is TGTGCCAGCAGTGTATTAGGGGTCGGGGAGCAGTACTTC.

DNA of the CDR3: TGTGCCAGCAGCTTAAAGGGACAGGGTTGGCAGAGGTATGGCTACACCTTC. Protein product: CASSLKGQGWQRYGYTF. The chain couples TRBV7-2 to TRBJ1-2, with 9 bases that match TRBD1. The CDR3 is made up of 17 amino acids. The V gene end was trimmed by 2 bases and the J gene end by 5 bases; junction bases not matched to a gene: 12. Per germline, CDR1 SGHTA and CDR2 FQGNSA.

The chain joins TRBV7-3 to TRBJ2-1, with D possibly being TRBD1 (6 bases). V was trimmed by 0 bases and J by 6 bases, leaving 12 bases between them. The CDR3 sequence is 15 residues long. Germline assignment: CDR1 SGHTA and CDR2 FQGTGA. The CDR3 nucleotides are TGTGCCAGCAGCTTAACGGACAGCTCATCCAATGAGCAGTTCTTC. The encoded protein is CASSLTDSSSNEQFF.

The chain carries TRBV7-8 and TRBJ2-1; tentatively, D is TRBD2 (6 bases). The CDR3 totals 12 residues. Trimming left V 3 bases short and J 14 bases short, with 14 bases between. Germline lookup yields CDR1 SGHVS and CDR2 FQNEAQ. CDR3: CASSFGLHPEFF. CDR3 coding DNA: TGTGCCAGCAGCTTTGGACTACATCCGGAGTTCTTC.

The V and J genes are TRBV28 and TRBJ2-1; tentatively, D is TRBD1 or TRBD2 (5 bases each). The V end was cut by 4 bases, the J end by 0 bases, with 10 bases between. In germline, CDR1 is MDHEN, CDR2 SYDVKM. CDR3 length: 15 amino acids. The CDR3 DNA sequence: TGTGCCAGCAGTTCGGGACCGGCCTCCTACAATGAGCAGTTCTTC. This codes for CASSSGPASYNEQFF.